Following are 27 T cell receptor beta chains from one sample sequenced in a study of regulatory T cells in long-lasting Graves disease. Time point specified: newly diagnosed GD, antithyroid drugs for less than 3 months. There was RNA extracted from PBMCs, and the TCR library was made from it. The authors built TCR beta libraries using iRepertoire HTBI primers and Arm-PCR of CDR3 regions. TCRdb processed the multiplex PCR reads anew with MiXCR; each CDR3 protein has one entry. The repertoire holds 450,000 to 650,000 distinct CDR3 sequences, with approximately 16% as singletons. These data were also reused for a study on T cells in Graves' hyperthyroidism and ophthalmopathy.

The source was peripheral blood mononuclear cells (PBMCs), collected at new diagnosis, from a patient treated with antithyroid drugs. The receptors stem from a woman aged 35 to 59 with Graves disease.

CDR3 protein: CASSERELGYPSTDTQYF. Here the CDR3 DNA reads TGCGCCAGCAGTGAAAGGGAGTTGGGCTACCCGAGCACAGATACGCAGTATTTT. This chain links TRBV10-1 with TRBJ2-3; D perhaps matches TRBD2 (5 bases). Germline CDR1 and CDR2: WNHNN and SYGVQD (reference sequence). V dropped 3 bases and J dropped 0 bases, with 19 bases sitting between them. The CDR3 contains 18 residues.

This clonotype was counted at least ten times. CDR3 protein: CASSEFGGTREQFF. The CDR3 region has the DNA TGTGCCAGCAGTGAATTCGGGGGTACAAGAGAGCAGTTCTTC. This chain joins TRBV6-1 and TRBJ2-1; tentative D call: TRBD2 (6 bases). Deletions cut 2 bases from V and 10 bases from J, with 15 bases between. The germline gives CDR1 MNHNS, CDR2 SASEGT. The length of the CDR3 is 14 residues.

The chain combines TRBV5-1 with TRBJ1-6; TRBD1 aligns across 9 bases. The germline V gene has CDR1 SGHRS and CDR2 YFSETQ. The CDR3 length is 15 residues. With V trimmed by 0 bases and J by 10 bases, 5 bases remained unmatched. CDR3 sequence (DNA): TGCGCCAGCAGCTTGGTAGGGACAGGGAGCTCACCCCTCCACTTT. It is translated as CASSLVGTGSSPLHF.

The chain combines TRBV6-1 with TRBJ1-1; weak D call: TRBD1 (5 bases). CDR1 is MNHNS and CDR2 is SASEGT in the germline V gene. CDR3 length: 14 amino acids. Trimming took off 6 bases at V and 4 bases at J, with 15 bases between the two ends. DNA for the CDR3: TGTGCCAGCAGGTCCGGGACGGAGAGCACTGAAGCTTTCTTT. As protein: CASRSGTESTEAFF.

This clonotype was observed at least ten times. The V call is TRBV6-2 or TRBV6-3, the J call TRBJ2-2, with 14 bases matching TRBD2. The ends lost 6 bases at V and 1 base at J; junction bases unmatched: 7. The CDR3 totals 18 residues. Germline CDR1 is MNHEY and CDR2 is SVGEGT. CDR3 nucleotides: TGTGCCAGCAGGAGAGGACTAGCGGGGGGCCAGAACACCGGGGAGCTGTTTTTT. This encodes CASRRGLAGGQNTGELFF.

The gene calls are TRBV9 and TRBJ2-2, with D possibly TRBD1 on 6 matching bases. The CDR3 consists of 15 residues. V lost 3 bases to trimming and J lost 3 bases, with 12 bases between them. Germline V gene lookup returns CDR1 SGDLS and CDR2 YYNGEE. DNA for the CDR3: TGTGCCAGCAGCGACGAACAGGGTTACACCGGGGAGCTGTTTTTT. Its translation: CASSDEQGYTGELFF.

This rearrangement joins TRBV7-8 to TRBJ1-2; TRBD1 aligns across 7 bases. The CDR3 has 16 residues. The V gene's germline CDR1 is SGHVS and CDR2 FQNEAQ. V was pared by 5 bases and J by 4 bases, with 13 bases of the junction left unmatched. The CDR3 bases are TGTGCCAGCAGCCCTGGGGGGACAGCCACGGCCTATGGCTACACCTTC. Translation: CASSPGGTATAYGYTF. Filled out from reference TRBV7-8 and TRBJ1-2, the complete variable domain reads GAGVSQSPRYKVAKRGQDVALRCDPISGHVSLFWYQQALGQGPEFLTYFQNEAQLDKSGLPSDRFFAERPEGSVSTLKIQRTQQEDSAVYLCASSPGGTATAYGYTFGSGTRLTVV.

This clonotype was counted many times. Here the CDR3 reads CASSYNTDQPQHF. The CDR3 DNA is TGTGCCAGCAGTTACAACACAGATCAGCCCCAGCATTTT. The rearrangement links TRBV6-2 or TRBV6-3 to TRBJ1-5; D is ambiguous. Trimming pared 2 bases from V and 5 bases from J, leaving 7 bases between. Per the germline V gene, CDR1 is MNHEY and CDR2 is SVGEGT. CDR3 length: 13 residues.

The chain couples TRBV12-3 or TRBV12-4 to TRBJ2-4; 10 bases are shared with TRBD1. CDR3 length equals 14 residues. V shed 5 bases and J 5 bases; nucleotides not matched to a gene: 3. The CDR3 loop reads CASSTTGGQNIQYF. The DNA for the CDR3 is TGTGCCAGCAGTACGACAGGGGGCCAAAACATTCAGTACTTC.

Comment on this clonotype: Given a much more abundant clone one base away, this may be a read error. This chain joins TRBV7-8 and TRBJ1-4; the D is unclear. Trimming removed 3 bases at V and 0 bases at J, with 11 bases between. This CDR3 contains 16 residues. Looked up from germline, CDR1 is SGHVS and CDR2 is FQNEAQ. CDR3 in DNA: TGTGCCAGCAGCTTGGCACGGATAGCAACTAATGAAAAACTGTTTTTT. This sequence encodes CASSLARIATNEKLFF.

This clonotype appeared many times. This chain joins TRBV2 and TRBJ2-7, with D tentatively TRBD1 (5 bases). The CDR3 length is 14 residues. V lost 6 bases and J 2 bases, leaving 14 bases between the germline ends. Germline CDR1 SNHLY, CDR2 FYNNEI. CDR3: CASSTTDLPYEQYF. As DNA, the CDR3 is TGTGCCAGCAGCACGACAGATCTTCCCTACGAGCAGTACTTC.

The gene calls are TRBV5-5 and TRBJ2-7, with 9 bases identical to TRBD1. The CDR3 length is 15 residues. J gave up 3 bases and V 4 bases, and 8 bases lay outside the gene matches. Per germline, CDR1 SGHKS and CDR2 YYEKEE (reference sequence). The CDR3 DNA reads as TGTGCCAGCAGCCCCGGCGGGACAGGGAACTACGAGCAGTACTTC. Its protein product is CASSPGGTGNYEQYF.

This clonotype was counted a single time. The conserved phenylalanine or tryptophan normally closing the CDR3 is absent here, so this likely arose from a read error. The chain combines TRBV14 with TRBJ2-7; 9 bases match TRBD1. This CDR3 is built from 15 residues. Trimming at V came to 6 bases and at J to 5 bases, leaving 11 bases not matched to a gene. Germline V gene lookup returns CDR1 SGHDN and CDR2 FVKESK. CDR3 residues: CASSSSGTGSHEQYL. As DNA, the CDR3 is TGTGCCAGCAGTTCCTCCGGGACAGGGAGCCACGAGCAGTACCTC.

The sample holds a few counts of this clonotype. The rearrangement joins TRBV15 to TRBJ2-1; D is possibly TRBD1 (5 bases). Trimming took off 8 bases at V and 3 bases at J, with 14 bases between the two ends. The CDR3 is 14 residues long. The germline V gene encodes CDR1 LNHNV and CDR2 YYDKDF (reference sequence). CDR3 in amino acids: CATELGLNYNEQFF. CDR3 in DNA: TGTGCCACCGAACTGGGGCTAAACTACAATGAGCAGTTCTTC.

The table lists this clonotype with many counts. This chain links TRBV9 with TRBJ1-1; no definite D call. The CDR3 is 14 amino acids. Deletions cut 2 bases from V and 3 bases from J, with 11 bases between. Germline-derived CDR1 and CDR2 are SGDLS and YYNGEE. The CDR3 region has the DNA TGTGCCAGCAGCGTTTGGATGGGAGACACTGAAGCTTTCTTT. Amino acids: CASSVWMGDTEAFF. The whole variable domain, remainder taken from reference TRBV9 and TRBJ1-1, is DSGVTQTPKHLITATGQRVTLRCSPRSGDLSVYWYQQSLDQGLQFLIQYYNGEERAKGNILERFSAQQFPDLHSELNLSSLELGDSALYFCASSVWMGDTEAFFGQGTRLTVV.

The J gene is TRBJ2-3, the V gene TRBV2; possibly TRBD2 for D (6 bases). V was shortened by 3 bases and J by 3 bases, with 10 bases between the two germline ends. The CDR3 extends over 14 amino acids. Germline V gene data show CDR1 as SNHLY and CDR2 as FYNNEI. The DNA for the CDR3 is TGTGCCAGCAGTGATCGGGGGATTACAGATACGCAGTATTTT. Its translation: CASSDRGITDTQYF.

This clonotype was counted ten times or more. This rearrangement joins TRBV2 to TRBJ1-2; D unresolved. This CDR3 is built from 13 residues. Germline CDR1 reads SNHLY; CDR2 reads FYNNEI. With 2 bases removed from V and 4 bases from J, the gap between germline ends came to 8 bases. The CDR3: CASSERGIYGYTF. The CDR3 DNA follows: TGTGCCAGCAGTGAACGGGGAATCTATGGCTACACCTTC. The full variable domain, rest sourced from reference TRBV2 and TRBJ1-2, is EPEVTQTPSHQVTQMGQEVILRCVPISNHLYFYWYRQILGQKVEFLVSFYNNEISEKSEIFDDQFSVERPDGSNFTLKIRSTKLEDSAMYFCASSERGIYGYTFGSGTRLTVV.

This clonotype was seen a handful of times. The gene calls are TRBV30 and TRBJ1-2; D ambiguous. Trimming removed 0 bases at V and 1 base at J, with 9 bases between. From germline, CDR1 is GTSNPN and CDR2 SVGIG (reference sequence). The CDR3 covers 14 residues. CDR3: CAWSVKGSNYGYTF. CDR3 coding DNA: TGTGCCTGGAGTGTAAAAGGGAGTAACTATGGCTACACCTTC.

This clonotype was observed at least ten times. The V and J genes are TRBV27 and TRBJ1-6; D gene uncertain. The ends were cut back, 6 bases at V and 9 bases at J, with 9 bases in the middle. The germline CDR1 and CDR2 sequences are MNHEY and SMNVEV (reference sequence). The CDR3 totals 12 residues. The CDR3 here is CASRRLGSPLHF. The CDR3 nucleotides are TGTGCCAGCAGGCGACTCGGTTCACCCCTCCACTTT.

At least ten counts were recorded for this clonotype. This sequence joins TRBV6-5 and TRBJ1-6; the match to TRBD1 covers 10 bases. CDR3 length: 16 residues. With V trimmed by 1 base and J by 9 bases, 6 bases remained unmatched. Germline CDR1 MNHEY, CDR2 SVGAGI. The chain's CDR3 is CASSYFGRDRGSPLHF. The CDR3 nucleotides are TGTGCCAGCAGTTACTTTGGCAGGGACAGGGGTTCACCCCTCCACTTT.

This clonotype was seen ten or more times. The V call is TRBV28, the J call TRBJ1-5; a weak D match, TRBD1 (6 bases). CDR3 length: 13 residues. CDR1 and CDR2 from the germline V gene are MDHEN and SYDVKM. The V end was cut by 6 bases, the J end by 4 bases, with 10 bases between. The CDR3: CASRYRVNQPQHF. The CDR3 DNA reads as TGTGCCAGCAGGTACAGGGTTAATCAGCCCCAGCATTTT. The full variable domain, completed using reference TRBV28 and TRBJ1-5, is DVKVTQSSRYLVKRTGEKVFLECVQDMDHENMFWYRQDPGLGLRLIYFSYDVKMKEKGDIPEGYSVSREKKERFSLILESASTNQTSMYLCASRYRVNQPQHFGDGTRLSIL.

This clonotype was picked up one time. The chain combines TRBV5-1 with TRBJ2-1, with no clear D. The CDR3 has 13 residues. Germline values: CDR1 SGHRS, CDR2 YFSETQ. V dropped 2 bases and J dropped 6 bases, with 9 bases sitting between them. The CDR3 spells CASSLRAPNEQFF. CDR3 sequence (DNA): TGCGCCAGCAGCTTAAGGGCCCCCAATGAGCAGTTCTTC.

This clonotype was seen repeatedly, ten times or more. The chain carries TRBV11-2 and TRBJ2-2; the match to TRBD1 covers 10 bases. Germline CDR1 and CDR2: SGHAT and FQNNGV. With V trimmed by 3 bases and J by 7 bases, 5 bases remained unmatched. The CDR3 is 15 amino acids. CDR3 region: CASSFRQGAVGELFF. CDR3 nucleotide sequence: TGTGCCAGCAGCTTTCGACAGGGGGCAGTCGGGGAGCTGTTTTTT.

The CDR3 spells CASSIGIDEQFF. DNA of the CDR3: TGTGCCAGTAGTATAGGTATTGATGAGCAGTTCTTC. This chain joins TRBV19 and TRBJ2-1; D remains ambiguous. The V gene's germline CDR1 is LNHDA and CDR2 SQIVND (reference sequence). This CDR3 has 12 residues. V dropped 1 base and J dropped 8 bases, with 6 bases sitting between them.

This clonotype appeared many times. The chain links TRBV27 to TRBJ1-6; D is possibly TRBD1 (5 bases). The ends were cut back, 7 bases at V and 6 bases at J, with 13 bases in the middle. The germline CDR1 and CDR2 sequences are MNHEY and SMNVEV (reference sequence). The CDR3 sequence is 14 residues long. Written as DNA, the CDR3 is TGTGCCAGCACTTCGACAGTTCCTAATTCACCCCTCCACTTT. Amino acids: CASTSTVPNSPLHF.

This clonotype was recorded many times. The chain is built from TRBV30 and TRBJ1-1; 11 bases align to TRBD1. The CDR3 has 16 residues. The V and J ends lost 4 bases and 5 bases, in that order; junction bases with no gene match: 12. The germline gives CDR1 GTSNPN, CDR2 SVGIG (reference sequence). The CDR3 DNA is TGTGCCTGGAAGGTCCGGGACAGGGGGGTATCGACTGAAGCTTTCTTT. Translating it yields CAWKVRDRGVSTEAFF.

There are many counts of this clonotype. The chain links TRBV5-1 to TRBJ2-1; 8 bases fit TRBD2. The V and J ends lost 5 bases and 2 bases, in that order; junction bases with no gene match: 6. The CDR3 extends over 15 amino acids. The germline V gene has CDR1 SGHRS and CDR2 YFSETQ. This chain's CDR3 is CASREAGEPYNEQFF. The DNA for the CDR3 is TGCGCCAGCAGAGAAGCGGGGGAGCCCTACAATGAGCAGTTCTTC.